This T cell receptor (beta chain) is drawn from a study of blood T cell repertoires in COVID-19. At the level of the study: The United States, Italy and Spain supplied acute and convalescent COVID-19 samples.

Method: immunoSEQ multiplex PCR; TCRdb's copy keeps in-frame clones and lacks some. The sample records around 170,000 clones, around 77% being singletons. Sequencing input: peripheral blood. This TCR was recovered from an older man with active or convalescent COVID-19.

CDR3 DNA: TGCGCCAGCAGCTGGGGACAGGGGGCGTCCTGGGAAAAACTGTTTTTT. Translating it yields CASSWGQGASWEKLFF. The chain uses TRBV5-1 and TRBJ1-4; TRBD1 matches 12 bases. Germline loops: CDR1 SGHRS, CDR2 YFSETQ. This CDR3 region has 16 residues. The V segment lost 3 bases and the J segment 8 bases; nucleotides outside the gene matches: 8.